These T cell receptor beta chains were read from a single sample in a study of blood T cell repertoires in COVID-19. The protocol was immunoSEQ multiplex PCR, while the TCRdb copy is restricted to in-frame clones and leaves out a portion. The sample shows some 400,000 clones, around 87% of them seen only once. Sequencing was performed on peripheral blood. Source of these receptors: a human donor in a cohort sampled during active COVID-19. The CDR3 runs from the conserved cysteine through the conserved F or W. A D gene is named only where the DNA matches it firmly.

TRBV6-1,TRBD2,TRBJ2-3,CASSVSTSGSADTQYF,TGTGCCAGCAGTGTCAGCACTAGCGGGAGCGCAGATACGCAGTATTTT
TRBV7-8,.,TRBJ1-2,CASSPEGFYGYTF,TGTGCCAGCAGCCCAGAGGGTTTCTATGGCTACACCTTC
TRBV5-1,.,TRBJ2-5,CASSSATNQETQYF,TGCGCCAGCAGCTCAGCGACTAACCAAGAGACCCAGTACTTC
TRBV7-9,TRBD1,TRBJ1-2,CASSVDRGLGGYTF,TGTGCCAGCAGCGTGGACAGGGGGCTGGGTGGCTACACCTTC
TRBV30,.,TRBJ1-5,CAWSVAISNQPQHF,TGTGCCTGGAGTGTCGCGATTAGCAATCAGCCCCAGCATTTT
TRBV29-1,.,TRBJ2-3,CSTSTDTQYF,TGCAGCACTAGCACAGATACGCAGTATTTT
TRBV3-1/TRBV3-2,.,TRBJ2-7,CASSQDRGYEQYF,TGTGCCAGCAGCCAAGATAGGGGGTACGAGCAGTACTTC
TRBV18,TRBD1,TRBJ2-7,CASQRTGDNEQYF,TGTGCCAGCCAGAGGACAGGGGATAACGAGCAGTACTTC
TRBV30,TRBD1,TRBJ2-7,CAWSADRGPSYEQYF,TGTGCCTGGAGTGCGGACAGGGGCCCTTCCTACGAGCAGTACTTC
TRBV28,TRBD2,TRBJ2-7,CASSTPTSGLYEQYF,TGTGCCAGCAGTACACCGACTAGCGGGCTCTACGAGCAGTACTTC
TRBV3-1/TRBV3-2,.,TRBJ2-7,CASSQVRGDEQYF,TGTGCCAGCAGCCAAGTTAGGGGCGACGAGCAGTACTTC
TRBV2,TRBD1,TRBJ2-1,CASGDRQGRYNEQFF,TGTGCCAGCGGGGATCGACAGGGTCGATACAATGAGCAGTTCTTC
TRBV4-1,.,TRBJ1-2,CASRLDGQGNYGYTF,TGCGCCAGCAGACTCGACGGGCAGGGAAACTATGGCTACACCTTC
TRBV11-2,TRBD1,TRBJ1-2,CASSLDRLTGVHGYTF,TGTGCCAGCAGCTTAGACCGTCTGACAGGGGTTCATGGCTACACCTTC
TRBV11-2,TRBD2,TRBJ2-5,CASSLAGGHQETQYF,TGTGCCAGCAGCTTAGCGGGAGGGCACCAAGAGACCCAGTACTTC